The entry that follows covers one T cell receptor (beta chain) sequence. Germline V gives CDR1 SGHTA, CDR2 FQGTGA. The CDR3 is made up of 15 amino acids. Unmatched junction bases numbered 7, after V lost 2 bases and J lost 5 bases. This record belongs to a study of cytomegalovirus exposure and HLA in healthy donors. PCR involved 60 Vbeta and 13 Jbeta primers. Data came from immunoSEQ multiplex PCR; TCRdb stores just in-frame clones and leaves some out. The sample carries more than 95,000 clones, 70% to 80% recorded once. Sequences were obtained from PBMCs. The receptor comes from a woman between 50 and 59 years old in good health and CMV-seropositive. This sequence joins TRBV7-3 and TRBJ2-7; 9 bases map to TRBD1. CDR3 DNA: TGTGCCAGCAGCTTACCGGGACAGGGTCAGAACGAGCAGTACTTC. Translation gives CASSLPGQGQNEQYF. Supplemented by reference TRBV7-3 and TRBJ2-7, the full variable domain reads GAGVSQTPSNKVTEKGKYVELRCDPISGHTALYWYRQSLGQGPEFLIYFQGTGAADDSGLPNDRFFAVRPEGSVSTLKIQRTERGDSAVYLCASSLPGQGQNEQYFGPGTRLTVT.